This T cell receptor beta chain was captured in a study of T cells after yellow fever vaccination (dated by TCRdb to the late 2010s). Notes on the research overall: The SMART-Seq v4 Ultra Low Input RNA kit was used to prepare libraries from fractions with low cell numbers. The cohort comprised two healthy male donors, one aged 18 to 30 and one aged 30 to 40 years. Blood was collected at multiple timepoints before and after primary and secondary immunization, and bulk PBMC replicates and cell subsets were isolated. To follow T-cell clones before and after both primary and booster YFV17D yellow fever vaccination, bulk TCR alpha and beta repertoires underwent longitudinal sequencing. The paper as a whole reports these results and caveats: FACS-sorted repertoires could contain abundant contaminating clonotypes from the bulk population, so computational filtering was required. A small fraction of clonotypes appeared in both the CD4 and CD8 compartments, likely as a result of convergent recombination. Because the study included only a couple of donors, the extent to which the findings can be generalized is limited. Most clones expanded after primary vaccination (almost 97% of CD4 and approximately 86% of CD8) were re-detected after the booster, suggesting that broad memory maintenance occurred. Compared with the primary T-cell response, the secondary T-cell response was faster but weaker, reaching its peak on day 5 rather than on day 15.

The CDR3 measures 17 amino acids from cysteine to phenylalanine. CDR3 DNA only is kept here, 51 bases in frame from base 1. CDR1 SGHKS and CDR2 YYEKEE were looked up in the germline V gene (reference sequence). A distance of 23 bases separates the germline ends of V and J, which lose 2 bases and 5 bases respectively. This clonotype was picked up a small number of times. Its antigen is unknown. The sample holds no much larger clone one base away, and base qualities are not on file. TCR cDNA was synthesized by 5'RACE template switching, through which a universal primer site and unique molecular identifiers were introduced. Priming of cDNA synthesis was performed from both the TCR alpha and TCR beta constant segments. Libraries were amplified in two PCR steps, with sample barcodes and sequencing adapters added in the second step. Sequencing of libraries was performed on Illumina HiSeq 2500 (2x100 bp) or NovaSeq (2x150 bp). Per the original workflow: MIGEC was used to demultiplex reads and collapse the reads into UMI consensus sequences, and MiXCR was used for V(D)J alignment. Vaccine-responding clonotypes were identified with edgeR using replicate PBMC samples, with FDR below 0.01 and a log2 fold change above 5 up to day 15 being required. Bulk clonotypes were assigned CD4 or CD8 identity according to which sequenced CD4 or CD8 repertoire held them at higher abundance. TCRdb redid the processing of the public reads, applying fastp at Q25 and MiXCR, and retained in-frame beta chains. For every CDR3 protein sequence, its rows merge into one entry that carries the most common genes and DNA. TCRdb assigned the V and J calls; the authors' analysis was not used. Within this sample are some 500,000 distinct CDR3 sequences, with around an eighth of them counted one time only. The ten largest clones capture around 15% of the sample.

Sample treatment or condition, as interpreted from the label and publication: live attenuated yellow fever vaccine strain. At every blood-draw timepoint, two biological replicates of bulk PBMCs were collected. PBMCs were isolated from peripheral blood using a standard Ficoll-Paque protocol. TriZol was used to extract RNA from bulk PBMCs, CD4 and CD8 fractions, and dextramer-positive and dextramer-negative fractions. The clonotype was recovered from a man aged 30-40 years who received the YFV17D yellow fever vaccine. The V gene is TRBV5-5 and the J gene is TRBJ2-7; the D gene is perhaps TRBD1, on 5 matching bases. The specimen was PBMCs, collected on the day of the yellow fever booster vaccination. The CDR3 region reads CASSFQVSRTWAHEQYF. The DNA is TGTGCCAGCAGCTTTCAAGTTTCCCGGACATGGGCCCACGAGCAGTACTTC.